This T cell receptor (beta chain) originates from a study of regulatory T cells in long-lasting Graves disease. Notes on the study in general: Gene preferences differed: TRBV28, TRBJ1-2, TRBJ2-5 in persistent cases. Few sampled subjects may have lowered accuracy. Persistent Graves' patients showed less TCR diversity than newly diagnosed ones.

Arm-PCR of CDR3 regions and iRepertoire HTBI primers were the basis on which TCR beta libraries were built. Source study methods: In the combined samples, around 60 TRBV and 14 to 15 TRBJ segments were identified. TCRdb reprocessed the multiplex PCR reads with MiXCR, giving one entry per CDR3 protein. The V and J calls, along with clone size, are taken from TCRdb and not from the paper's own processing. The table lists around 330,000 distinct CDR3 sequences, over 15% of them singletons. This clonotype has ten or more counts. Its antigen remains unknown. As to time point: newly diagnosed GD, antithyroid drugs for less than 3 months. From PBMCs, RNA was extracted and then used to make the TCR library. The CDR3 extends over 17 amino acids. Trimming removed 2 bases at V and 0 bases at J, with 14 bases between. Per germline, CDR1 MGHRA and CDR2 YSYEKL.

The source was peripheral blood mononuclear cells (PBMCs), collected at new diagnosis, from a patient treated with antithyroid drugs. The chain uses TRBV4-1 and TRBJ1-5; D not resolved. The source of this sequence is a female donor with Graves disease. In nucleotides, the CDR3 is TGCGCCAGCAGCCAATGGGCCGCCGAAAGTAGCAATCAGCCCCAGCATTTT. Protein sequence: CASSQWAAESSNQPQHF.